This TCR beta chain derives from a study of T cell responses to AZD1222 COVID-19 vaccine. The CDR3 is made up of 20 amino acids. The V gene's germline CDR1 is LGHNA and CDR2 YNFKEQ. V shed 3 bases, J shed 3 bases, and the junction held 16 bases outside the gene matches. About this clone: Its antigen is currently unknown.

General study findings and limits: Baseline seropositives among AZD1222 recipients totaled only 5 to 7.

This table comes from immunoSEQ multiplex PCR, and its TCRdb copy is limited to in-frame clones, with some not included. The table lists about 140,000 clones, around 90% of them singletons. The chain employs TRBV4-2 and TRBJ2-3; the match to TRBD2 covers 12 bases. The specimen was peripheral blood, collected on day 0 of AZD1222 vaccination. The sequence derives from an adult in good health. The CDR3 DNA follows: TGTGCCAGCAGCCATCAAGCGGCTAGCGGGAGGGCCGGTATGACAGATACGCAGTATTTT. This translates into CASSHQAASGRAGMTDTQYF.